The T cell receptor (beta chain) under discussion was sequenced for a study of T cell repertoires in cytomegalovirus infection. Study details: Peptides in the study included HLA-C-restricted and HLA-B-restricted CMV epitopes. Shared public TCR beta signatures pointed to both CMV infection and a matching HLA type. Study findings and constraints: The cumulative frequency of public TCR beta families identified carriers of CMV plus the relevant HLA. Ex vivo, HLA-C-restricted CMV-specific TCR beta clonotypes prevailed over the rest of the response.

MiXCR was run by TCRdb on the reads, yielding one entry per CDR3 protein. The table has about 500,000 distinct CDR3 sequences, around 35% seen once; the top ten hold under 20%. The CDR3 runs to 15 residues. The ends lost 2 bases at V and 4 bases at J; junction bases unmatched: 4. Points on this clonotype: What it recognizes is unknown.

Sample: cultured PBMCs, taken from culture after CMV antigen stimulation. The TCR sequence derives from a human donor in good health (CMV status not recorded). Some clones in this sample may be carry-over from other donors' samples. The chain carries TRBV12-3 or TRBV12-4 and TRBJ2-1; 8 bases align to TRBD2. CDR3 sequence: CASSLRSSGYNEQFF. CDR3 in DNA: TGTGCCAGCAGTTTACGGTCTAGCGGGTACAATGAGCAGTTCTTC.